Sequencing of this T cell receptor beta chain was carried out in a study of T cell repertoires in cytomegalovirus infection. Turning to the study itself: Through public TCR beta signatures, both CMV infection and matching HLA type were indicated. General observations from the study: HLA-C-restricted TCR beta clonotypes specific for CMV led the ex vivo response. Totalled public TCR beta family frequency picked out people who carried CMV plus the relevant HLA.

V lost 8 bases to trimming and J lost 4 bases, with 14 bases between them. The CDR3 sequence is 13 residues long. Germline V gene data show CDR1 as MNHEY and CDR2 as SMNVEV (reference sequence). TCRdb reanalysed the reads using MiXCR and keeps one entry per CDR3 protein. This repertoire shows around 250,000 distinct CDR3 sequences, 17% found once; its top ten account for less than 60%. On this clonotype: Its antigen is still unknown.

The sequencing input was CD8+ T cells from PBMCs. The J gene is TRBJ1-2, the V gene TRBV27; D call uncertain. The receptor comes from a human donor in good health (CMV status not recorded). Some clones in this sample may be carry-over from other donors' samples. The CDR3 spells CASGLGRLYGYTF. For the CDR3, the DNA is TGTGCCAGCGGCCTAGGACGGCTCTATGGCTACACCTTC.